One and the same sample provided the 3 T cell receptor beta chains below, sequenced in a study of cytomegalovirus exposure and HLA in healthy donors. PCR was performed using 60 Vbeta and 13 Jbeta primers. Libraries were prepared by immunoSEQ multiplex PCR; TCRdb keeps only in-frame clonotypes and omits some of them. The sample includes over 100,000 clones, roughly 85% of them seen just once. The specimen was PBMCs. The source of these receptors is a man aged 35-49 years in good health and CMV-seronegative.

V and J are TRBV4-2 and TRBJ2-7; D is perhaps TRBD2 (5 bases). The CDR3 loop spans 16 amino acids. The V and J ends lost 1 base and 0 bases respectively, with 13 bases between them. The germline V gene encodes CDR1 LGHNA and CDR2 YNFKEQ. The CDR3 region has the DNA TGTGCCAGCAGCCAAGTCGAGTTTGAGGGCTCCTACGAGCAGTACTTC. It encodes CASSQVEFEGSYEQYF.

The CDR3 sequence is CASSSKTGPEQFF. CDR3 nucleotide sequence: TGTGCCAGCAGTTCCAAGACAGGGCCCGAGCAGTTCTTC. The chain recombines TRBV28 with TRBJ2-1; 7 bases map to TRBD1. The V and J ends lost 4 bases and 10 bases, in that order; junction bases with no gene match: 7. CDR1 and CDR2 (germline): MDHEN, SYDVKM. The CDR3 is 13 residues long.

The rearrangement uses TRBV30 and TRBJ1-1, with 8 bases fitting TRBD1. CDR3 size: 13 residues. Germline lookup yields CDR1 GTSNPN and CDR2 SVGIG (reference sequence). DNA of the CDR3: TGTGCATACAGACAGGGGCACGTAATTGAAGCTTTCTTT. Its protein product is CAYRQGHVIEAFF.